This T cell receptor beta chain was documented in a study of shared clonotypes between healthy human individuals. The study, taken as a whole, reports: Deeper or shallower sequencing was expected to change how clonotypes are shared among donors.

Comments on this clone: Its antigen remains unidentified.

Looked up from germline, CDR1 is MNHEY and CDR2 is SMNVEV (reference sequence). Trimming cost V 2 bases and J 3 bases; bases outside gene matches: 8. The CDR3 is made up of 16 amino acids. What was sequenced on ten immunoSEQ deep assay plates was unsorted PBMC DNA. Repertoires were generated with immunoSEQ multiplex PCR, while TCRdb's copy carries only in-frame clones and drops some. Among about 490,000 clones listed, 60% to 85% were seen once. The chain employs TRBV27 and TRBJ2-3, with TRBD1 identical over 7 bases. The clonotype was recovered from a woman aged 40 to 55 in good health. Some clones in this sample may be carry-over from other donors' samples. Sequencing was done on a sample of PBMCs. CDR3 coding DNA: TGTGCCAGCAGTTTACTTAGGGGGCTGGGGACAGATACGCAGTATTTT. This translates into CASSLLRGLGTDTQYF.